This T cell receptor (beta chain) comes out of a study of circulating tumor DNA in untreated peripheral T-cell lymphoma. General study points: Tumor-specific clonotypes: identified in approximately 73% of patients, approximately 90% of baseline tissues.

As to this clone: Its matching antigen is unknown.

Here immunoSEQ multiplex PCR was the method, and the copy in TCRdb shows in-frame clones only, minus some. Among almost 9,000 clones, roughly 85% were seen once, and the ten largest hold 2% to 2.5%. The clonotype originates from a human donor with peripheral T-cell lymphoma. What was sequenced was tumor tissue.

CDR3 sequence: CAWSVRVGELFF. DNA of the CDR3: TGTGCCTGGAGTGTAAGAGTCGGGGAGCTGTTTTTT. V gene TRBV30 combines with J gene TRBJ2-2; no definite D call. The germline V and J ends were trimmed by 0 bases and 7 bases, with 6 bases remaining between them. CDR3 size: 12 residues. Germline CDR1 and CDR2: GTSNPN and SVGIG (reference sequence). The full variable domain, in which reference TRBV30 and TRBJ2-2 provide the parts outside the CDR3, is SQTIHQWPATLVQPVGSPLSLECTVEGTSNPNLYWYRQAAGRGLQLLFYSVGIGQISSEVPQNLSASRPQDRQFILSSKKLLLSDSGFYLCAWSVRVGELFFGEGSRLTVL.